This T cell receptor (beta chain) was obtained from a study of CD4 T cells in relation to SARS-CoV-2 and coronaviruses. For the study at large: After roughly 11 days of antigen culture, PBMC TCR beta CDR3s were sequenced.

On this clone: Its antigen remains unidentified.

Before the COVID-19 pandemic, during about 2010-2018, CD4+ T cells were taken from unexposed donors. The cells were cultured for about 10 days before CD4+ T cells were isolated. The data were produced by immunoSEQ multiplex PCR, yet TCRdb's version contains in-frame clones alone and is incomplete. The repertoire has 23,000 or so clones, over 65% of them found once; the top ten carry less than 25%. The sample comprised CD4+ T cells from PBMCs, cultured in vitro. The receptor was isolated from a human donor in good health.

The DNA for the CDR3 is TGTGCCTGGACCCCAGCTAACTATGGCTACACCTTC. Translating it yields CAWTPANYGYTF. This chain connects TRBV30 to TRBJ1-2; D remains ambiguous. This CDR3 spans 12 amino acids. Germline CDR1 reads GTSNPN; CDR2 reads SVGIG (reference sequence). Deletions cut 4 bases from V and 0 bases from J, with 6 bases between.